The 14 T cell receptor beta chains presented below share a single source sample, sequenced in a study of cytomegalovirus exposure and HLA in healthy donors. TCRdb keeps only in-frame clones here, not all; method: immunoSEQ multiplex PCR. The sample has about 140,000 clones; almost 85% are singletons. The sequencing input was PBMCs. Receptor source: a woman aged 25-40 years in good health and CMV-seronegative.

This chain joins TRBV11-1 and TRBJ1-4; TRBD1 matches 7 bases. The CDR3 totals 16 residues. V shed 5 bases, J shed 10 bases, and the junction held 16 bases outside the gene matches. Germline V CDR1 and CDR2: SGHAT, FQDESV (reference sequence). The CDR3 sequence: CASSRQTGTVLGKLFF. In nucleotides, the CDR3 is TGTGCCAGCAGCCGTCAGACTGGGACAGTTCTTGGAAAACTGTTTTTT.

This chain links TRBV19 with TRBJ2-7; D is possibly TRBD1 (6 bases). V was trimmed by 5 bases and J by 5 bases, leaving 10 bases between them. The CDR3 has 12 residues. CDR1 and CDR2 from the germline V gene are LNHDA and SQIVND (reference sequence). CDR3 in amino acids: CASSYNRDEQYF. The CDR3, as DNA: TGTGCCAGTAGTTATAACAGGGACGAGCAGTACTTC.

DNA for the CDR3: TGTGCCACCAGCAGAGGAGGACAGGGGATGGGAGAGCCCCAGCATTTT. Its protein is CATSRGGQGMGEPQHF. The chain uses TRBV15 and TRBJ1-5, with 9 nucleotides matching TRBD1. Trimming took 1 base from V and 8 from J; bases not matched to a gene: 9. The CDR3 spans 16 residues. Germline V CDR1 and CDR2: LNHNV, YYDKDF (reference sequence).

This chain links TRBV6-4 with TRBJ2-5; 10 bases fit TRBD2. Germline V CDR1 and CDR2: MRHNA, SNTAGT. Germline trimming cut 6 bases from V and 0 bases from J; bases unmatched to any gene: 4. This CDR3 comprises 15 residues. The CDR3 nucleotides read TGTGCCAGCAGGGGGACTAGCGCGAACCAAGAGACCCAGTACTTC. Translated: CASRGTSANQETQYF.

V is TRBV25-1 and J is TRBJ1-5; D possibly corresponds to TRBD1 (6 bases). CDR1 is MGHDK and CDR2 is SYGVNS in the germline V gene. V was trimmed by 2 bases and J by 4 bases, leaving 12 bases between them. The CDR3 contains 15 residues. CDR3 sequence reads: CASSETGILNQPQHF. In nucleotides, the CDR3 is TGTGCCAGCAGTGAAACAGGGATACTTAATCAGCCCCAGCATTTT. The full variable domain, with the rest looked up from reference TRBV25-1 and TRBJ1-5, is EADIYQTPRYLVIGTGKKITLECSQTMGHDKMYWYQQDPGMELHLIHYSYGVNSTEKGDLSSESTVSRIRTEHFPLTLESARPSHTSQYLCASSETGILNQPQHFGDGTRLSIL.

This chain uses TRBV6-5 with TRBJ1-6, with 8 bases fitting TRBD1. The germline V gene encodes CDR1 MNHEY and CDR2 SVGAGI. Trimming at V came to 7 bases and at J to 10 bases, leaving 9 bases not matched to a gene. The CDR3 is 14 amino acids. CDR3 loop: CASTLDRDSSPLHF. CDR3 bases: TGTGCCAGCACCCTGGACAGGGACAGCTCACCCCTCCACTTT.

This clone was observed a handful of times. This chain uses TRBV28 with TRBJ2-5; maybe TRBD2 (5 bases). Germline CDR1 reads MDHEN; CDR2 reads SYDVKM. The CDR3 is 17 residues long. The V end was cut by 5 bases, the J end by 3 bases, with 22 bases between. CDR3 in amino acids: CASSLTGLSFGEETQYF. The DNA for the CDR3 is TGTGCCAGCAGTCTCACTGGACTGTCTTTTGGGGAAGAGACCCAGTACTTC.

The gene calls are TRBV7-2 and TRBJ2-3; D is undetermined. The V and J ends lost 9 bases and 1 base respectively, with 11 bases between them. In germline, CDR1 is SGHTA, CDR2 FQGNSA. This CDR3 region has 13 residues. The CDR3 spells CASGVAGTDTQYF. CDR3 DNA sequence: TGTGCCAGTGGCGTGGCGGGCACAGATACGCAGTATTTT.

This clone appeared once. The CDR3 sequence: CASSYNRGEQYF. CDR3 nucleotide sequence: TGTGCCAGCAGCTACAACAGGGGCGAGCAGTACTTC. The chain links TRBV7-8 to TRBJ2-7; 7 nucleotides agree with TRBD1. From germline, CDR1 is SGHVS and CDR2 FQNEAQ. Germline trimming cut 4 bases from V and 6 bases from J; bases unmatched to any gene: 3. The CDR3 is 12 residues long.

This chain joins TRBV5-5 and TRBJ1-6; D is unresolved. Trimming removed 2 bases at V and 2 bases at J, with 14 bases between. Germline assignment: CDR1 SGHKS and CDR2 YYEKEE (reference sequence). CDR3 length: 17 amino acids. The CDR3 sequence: CASSFNPPIAYNSPLHF. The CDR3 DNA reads TGTGCCAGCAGCTTTAACCCCCCTATCGCCTATAATTCACCCCTCCACTTT.

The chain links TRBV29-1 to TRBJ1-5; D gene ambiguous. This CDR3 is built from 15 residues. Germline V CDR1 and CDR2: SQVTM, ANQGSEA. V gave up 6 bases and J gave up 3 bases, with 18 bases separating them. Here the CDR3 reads CSVPNRDDHNQPQHF. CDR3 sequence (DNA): TGCAGCGTACCAAACCGGGATGACCACAATCAGCCCCAGCATTTT. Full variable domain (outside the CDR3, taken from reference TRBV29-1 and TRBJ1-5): SAVISQKPSRDICQRGTSLTIQCQVDSQVTMMFWYRQQPGQSLTLIATANQGSEATYESGFVIDKFPISRPNLTFSTLTVSNMSPEDSSIYLCSVPNRDDHNQPQHFGDGTRLSIL.

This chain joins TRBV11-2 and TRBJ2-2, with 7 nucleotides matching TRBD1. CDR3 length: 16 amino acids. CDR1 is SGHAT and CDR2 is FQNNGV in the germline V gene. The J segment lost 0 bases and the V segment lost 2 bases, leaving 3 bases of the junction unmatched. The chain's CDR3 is CASSLQGQPNTGELFF. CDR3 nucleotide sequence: TGTGCCAGCAGCTTACAGGGACAGCCGAACACCGGGGAGCTGTTTTTT.

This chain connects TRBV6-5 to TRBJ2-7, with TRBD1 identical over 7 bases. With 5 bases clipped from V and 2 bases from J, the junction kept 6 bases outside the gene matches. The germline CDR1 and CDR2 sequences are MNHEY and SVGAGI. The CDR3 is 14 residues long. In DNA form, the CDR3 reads TGTGCCAGCAGTCACAAAAGGGGGCCCTACGAGCAGTACTTC. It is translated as CASSHKRGPYEQYF.

CDR3 sequence reads: CASSLAVGDYGYTF. Here the CDR3 DNA reads TGTGCCAGCAGCTTAGCGGTAGGGGACTATGGCTACACCTTC. The rearrangement joins TRBV7-2 to TRBJ1-2; a possible D gene is TRBD1 (5 bases). The CDR3 has 14 residues. Looked up from germline, CDR1 is SGHTA and CDR2 is FQGNSA. V lost 0 bases and J lost 3, with 8 bases in between.